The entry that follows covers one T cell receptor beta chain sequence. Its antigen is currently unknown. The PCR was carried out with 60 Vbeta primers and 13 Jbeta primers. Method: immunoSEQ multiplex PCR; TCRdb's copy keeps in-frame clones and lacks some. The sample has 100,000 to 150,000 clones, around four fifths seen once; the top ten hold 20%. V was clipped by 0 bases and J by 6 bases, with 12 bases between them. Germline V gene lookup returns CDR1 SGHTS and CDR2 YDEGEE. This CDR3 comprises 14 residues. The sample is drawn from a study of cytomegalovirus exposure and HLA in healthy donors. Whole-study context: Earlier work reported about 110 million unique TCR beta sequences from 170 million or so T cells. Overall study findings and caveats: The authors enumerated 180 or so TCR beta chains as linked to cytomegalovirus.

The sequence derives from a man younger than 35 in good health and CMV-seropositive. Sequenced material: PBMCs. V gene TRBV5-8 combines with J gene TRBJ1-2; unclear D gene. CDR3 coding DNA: TGTGCCAGCAGCTTGGGCCTGACTTCGGATGGCTACACCTTC. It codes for CASSLGLTSDGYTF.